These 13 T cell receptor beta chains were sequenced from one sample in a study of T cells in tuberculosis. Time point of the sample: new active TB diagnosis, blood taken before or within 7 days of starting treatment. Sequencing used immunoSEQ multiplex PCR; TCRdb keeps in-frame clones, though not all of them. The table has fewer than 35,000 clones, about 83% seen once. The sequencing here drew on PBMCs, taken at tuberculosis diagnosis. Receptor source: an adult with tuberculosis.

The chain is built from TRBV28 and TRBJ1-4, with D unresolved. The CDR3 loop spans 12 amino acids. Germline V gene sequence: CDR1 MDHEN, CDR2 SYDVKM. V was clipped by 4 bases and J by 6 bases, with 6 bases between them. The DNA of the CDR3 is TGTGCCAGCAGTTCGGGGTATGAAAAACTGTTTTTT. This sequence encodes CASSSGYEKLFF. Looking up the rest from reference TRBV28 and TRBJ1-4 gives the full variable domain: DVKVTQSSRYLVKRTGEKVFLECVQDMDHENMFWYRQDPGLGLRLIYFSYDVKMKEKGDIPEGYSVSREKKERFSLILESASTNQTSMYLCASSSGYEKLFFGSGTQLSVL.

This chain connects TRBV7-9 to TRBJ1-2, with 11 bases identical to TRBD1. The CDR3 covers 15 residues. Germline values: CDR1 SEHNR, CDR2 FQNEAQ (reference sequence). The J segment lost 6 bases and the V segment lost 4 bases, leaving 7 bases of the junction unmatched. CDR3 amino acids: CASSSSGTGGNGYTF. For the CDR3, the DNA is TGTGCCAGCAGCTCCTCCGGGACAGGGGGTAATGGCTACACCTTC.

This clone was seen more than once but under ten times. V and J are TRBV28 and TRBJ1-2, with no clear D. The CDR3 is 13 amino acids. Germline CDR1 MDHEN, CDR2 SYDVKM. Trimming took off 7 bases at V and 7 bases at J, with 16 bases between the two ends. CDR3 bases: TGTGCCAGCACCGAACGTCGCTCAGGTGGCTACACCTTC. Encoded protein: CASTERRSGGYTF.

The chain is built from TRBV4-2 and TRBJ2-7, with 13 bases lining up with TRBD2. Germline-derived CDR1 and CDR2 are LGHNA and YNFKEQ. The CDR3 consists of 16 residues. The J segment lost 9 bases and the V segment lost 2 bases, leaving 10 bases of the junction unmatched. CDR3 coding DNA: TGTGCCAGCAGCCAACTACTACAGGGACTAGCGGGAAGGCAGTACTTC. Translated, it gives CASSQLLQGLAGRQYF.

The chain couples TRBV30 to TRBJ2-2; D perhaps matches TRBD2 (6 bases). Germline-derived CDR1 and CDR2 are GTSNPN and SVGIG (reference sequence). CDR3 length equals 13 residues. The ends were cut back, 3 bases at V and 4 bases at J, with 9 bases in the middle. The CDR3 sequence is CAWRGGGTGELFF. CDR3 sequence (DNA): TGTGCCTGGAGGGGAGGCGGCACCGGGGAGCTGTTTTTT.

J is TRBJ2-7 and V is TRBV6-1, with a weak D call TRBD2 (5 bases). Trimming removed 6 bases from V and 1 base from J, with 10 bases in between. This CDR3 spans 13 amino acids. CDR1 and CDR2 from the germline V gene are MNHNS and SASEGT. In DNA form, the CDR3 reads TGTGCCAGCAGACACCGGGATTCCTACGAGCAGTACTTC. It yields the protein CASRHRDSYEQYF.

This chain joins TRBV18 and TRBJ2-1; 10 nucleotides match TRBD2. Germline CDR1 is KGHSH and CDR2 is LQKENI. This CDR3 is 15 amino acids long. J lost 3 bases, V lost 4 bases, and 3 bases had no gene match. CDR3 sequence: CASSLRTSGYNEQFF. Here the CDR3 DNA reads TGTGCCAGCTCACTGAGGACTAGCGGCTACAATGAGCAGTTCTTC.

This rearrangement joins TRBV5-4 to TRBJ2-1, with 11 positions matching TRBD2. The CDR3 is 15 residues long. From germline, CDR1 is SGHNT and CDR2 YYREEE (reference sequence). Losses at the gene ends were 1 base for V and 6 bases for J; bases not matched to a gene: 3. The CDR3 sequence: CASSLFSGRANEQFF. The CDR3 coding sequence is TGTGCCAGCAGCTTGTTTAGCGGGAGGGCCAATGAGCAGTTCTTC. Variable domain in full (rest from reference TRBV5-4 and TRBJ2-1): ETGVTQSPTHLIKTRGQQVTLRCSSQSGHNTVSWYQQALGQGPQFIFQYYREEENGRGNFPPRFSGLQFPNYSSELNVNALELDDSALYLCASSLFSGRANEQFFGPGTRLTVL.

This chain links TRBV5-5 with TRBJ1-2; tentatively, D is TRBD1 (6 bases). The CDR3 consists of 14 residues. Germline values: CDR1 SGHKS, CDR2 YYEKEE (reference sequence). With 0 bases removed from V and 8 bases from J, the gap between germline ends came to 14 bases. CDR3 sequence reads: CASSLAPPDRGYTF. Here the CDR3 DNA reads TGTGCCAGCAGCTTGGCGCCACCCGACAGGGGCTACACCTTC.

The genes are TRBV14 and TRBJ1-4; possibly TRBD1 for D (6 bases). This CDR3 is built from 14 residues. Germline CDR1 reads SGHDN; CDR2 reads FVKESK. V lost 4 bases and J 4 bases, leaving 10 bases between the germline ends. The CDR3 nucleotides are TGTGCCAGCAGCCCGGACAGAAATAATGAAAAACTGTTTTTT. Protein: CASSPDRNNEKLFF.

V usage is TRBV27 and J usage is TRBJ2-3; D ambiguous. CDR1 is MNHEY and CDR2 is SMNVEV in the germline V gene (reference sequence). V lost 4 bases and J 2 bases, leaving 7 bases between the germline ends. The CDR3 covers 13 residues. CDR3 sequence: CASSSTDTDTQYF. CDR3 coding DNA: TGTGCCAGCAGTTCCACTGACACAGATACGCAGTATTTT.

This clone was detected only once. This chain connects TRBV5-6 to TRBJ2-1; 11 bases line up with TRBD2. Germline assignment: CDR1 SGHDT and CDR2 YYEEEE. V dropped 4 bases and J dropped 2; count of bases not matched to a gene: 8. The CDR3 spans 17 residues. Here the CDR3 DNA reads TGTGCCAGCAGCGGGAGACTAGCGGGGAGCCCCTACAATGAGCAGTTCTTC. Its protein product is CASSGRLAGSPYNEQFF.

CDR3 amino acids: CASSLISKNYGYTF. CDR3 sequence (DNA): TGCGCCAGCAGCTTAATTTCTAAAAACTATGGCTACACCTTC. The chain carries TRBV5-1 and TRBJ1-2, with unresolved D. V was trimmed by 2 bases and J by 2 bases, leaving 10 bases between them. CDR1 is SGHRS and CDR2 is YFSETQ in the germline V gene. This CDR3 has 14 residues.